This TCR beta chain was captured by sequencing in a study of blood T cell repertoires in COVID-19. Here immunoSEQ multiplex PCR was the method, and the copy in TCRdb shows in-frame clones only, minus some. The sample includes more than 250,000 clones, about nine tenths of them seen just once. The germline gives CDR1 GTSNPN, CDR2 SVGIG (reference sequence). The CDR3 contains 13 residues. The V segment lost 3 bases and the J segment 5 bases; nucleotides outside the gene matches: 3. The clonotype originates from a woman between 35 and 50 years old with acute COVID-19. The chain links TRBV30 to TRBJ1-4, with 7 bases fitting TRBD1. The sequencing sample was made of PBMCs or T cells enriched from blood (not recorded which). CDR3: CAWRPQGNEKLFF. As DNA, the CDR3 is TGTGCCTGGAGACCACAGGGGAATGAAAAACTGTTTTTT. The full variable domain, completed using reference TRBV30 and TRBJ1-4, is SQTIHQWPATLVQPVGSPLSLECTVEGTSNPNLYWYRQAAGRGLQLLFYSVGIGQISSEVPQNLSASRPQDRQFILSSKKLLLSDSGFYLCAWRPQGNEKLFFGSGTQLSVL.